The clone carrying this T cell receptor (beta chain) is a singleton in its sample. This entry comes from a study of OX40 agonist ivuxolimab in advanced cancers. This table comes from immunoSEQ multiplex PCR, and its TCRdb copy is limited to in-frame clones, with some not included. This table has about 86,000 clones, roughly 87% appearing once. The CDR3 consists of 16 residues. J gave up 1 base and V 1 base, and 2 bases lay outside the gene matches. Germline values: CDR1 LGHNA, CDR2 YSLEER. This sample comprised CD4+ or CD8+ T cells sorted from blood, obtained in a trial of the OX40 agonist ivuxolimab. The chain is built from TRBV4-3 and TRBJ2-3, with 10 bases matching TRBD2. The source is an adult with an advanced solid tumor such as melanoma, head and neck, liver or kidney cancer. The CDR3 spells CASSQVLAGGTDTQYF. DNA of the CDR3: TGCGCCAGCAGCCAAGTGCTAGCGGGGGGCACAGATACGCAGTATTTT.